These 32 T cell receptor beta chains share one sample of origin, sequenced in a study of blood T cells in healthy people across ages. Alongside a J-beta primer mix, a sample-barcoded 5' primer served in a second PCR lasting about 7 to 11 cycles. TCRdb passed the 5' RACE reads through MiXCR, listing each CDR3 protein once. The table includes over a million distinct CDR3 sequences, over 35% detected once. Material: blood. These receptors were obtained from a woman in her sixties or seventies in good health.

In this sample, this clonotype turned up a few times. CDR3 sequence (DNA): TGTGCCAGCAGCACAATGGTGGGGCGAGGGAATGAGCAGTTCTTC. It specifies CASSTMVGRGNEQFF. The gene calls are TRBV7-3 and TRBJ2-1; perhaps D is TRBD1 or TRBD2 (5 bases each). Germline loops: CDR1 SGHTA, CDR2 FQGTGA. The CDR3 length is 15 residues. V dropped 5 bases and J dropped 7 bases, with 18 bases sitting between them.

This sequence joins TRBV27 and TRBJ2-7, with D maybe TRBD2 (5 bases). There are 11 residues in the CDR3. The germline V gene encodes CDR1 MNHEY and CDR2 SMNVEV (reference sequence). The V and J ends lost 6 bases and 5 bases respectively, with 8 bases between them. Written as DNA, the CDR3 is TGTGCCAGCAGGGACTTCCACGAGCAGTACTTC. It yields the protein CASRDFHEQYF.

The chain uses TRBV20-1 and TRBJ1-2, with 10 bases matching TRBD1. This CDR3 has 15 amino acids. CDR1 is DFQATT and CDR2 is SNEGSKA in the germline V gene (reference sequence). V gave up 0 bases and J gave up 4 bases; unmatched junction bases: 5. This CDR3 reads CSARDRRTGGYGYTF. The CDR3 DNA follows: TGCAGTGCTAGAGATCGGAGGACAGGGGGCTATGGCTACACCTTC.

In the case of this clonotype: A read error is possible here, since a much larger clone lies one base away. CDR3 nucleotide sequence: TGCATCGTTGCTGGGGCCAACGTCCTGACTTTC. Residues: CIVAGANVLTF. V is TRBV29-1 and J is TRBJ2-6; D unclear. Germline V gene sequence: CDR1 SQVTM, CDR2 ANQGSEA. The CDR3 totals 11 residues.

A single count supports this clonotype. The chain carries TRBV5-1 and TRBJ2-2; 8 nucleotides align to TRBD1. Germline V gene data show CDR1 as SGHRS and CDR2 as YFSETQ. CDR3 length: 15 residues. The V segment lost 5 bases and the J segment 2 bases; nucleotides outside the gene matches: 5. CDR3 nucleotide sequence: TGCGCCAGCAGTTCGGACAGGGAAAACACCGGGGAGCTGTTTTTT. It specifies CASSSDRENTGELFF.

This clonotype was observed many times. The V gene is TRBV11-2, the J gene TRBJ2-1, with 12 bases aligning to TRBD2. CDR1 is SGHAT, CDR2 FQNNGV, per germline. V was pared by 4 bases and J by 2 bases, with 12 bases of the junction left unmatched. This CDR3 comprises 19 residues. The CDR3 sequence is CASSSLLRTSGTTYNEQFF. In DNA, the CDR3 is TGTGCCAGCAGCTCGCTATTGAGGACTAGCGGGACTACCTACAATGAGCAGTTCTTC. Full variable domain (missing parts from reference TRBV11-2 and TRBJ2-1): EAGVAQSPRYKIIEKRQSVAFWCNPISGHATLYWYQQILGQGPKLLIQFQNNGVVDDSQLPKDRFSAERLKGVDSTLKIQPAKLEDSAVYLCASSSLLRTSGTTYNEQFFGPGTRLTVL.

The table lists this clonotype with many counts. The V call is TRBV6-1, the J call TRBJ2-7; D is undetermined. The CDR3 covers 11 residues. Trimming shortened V by 6 bases and J by 2 bases, and 5 bases separated the two germline ends. Germline CDR1 reads MNHNS; CDR2 reads SASEGT. CDR3 sequence (DNA): TGTGCCAGCAGGGAGACCTACGAGCAGTACTTC. It yields the protein CASRETYEQYF.

The CDR3 nucleotides are TGCGCCAGCAGCTTACGGACGGGACGAGGCAATGAGCAGTTCTTC. Its translation is CASSLRTGRGNEQFF. The chain recombines TRBV5-1 with TRBJ2-1; the D call may be TRBD1 or TRBD2 (5 bases each). This CDR3 contains 15 residues. Trimming left V 2 bases short and J 6 bases short, with 15 bases between. CDR1 SGHRS and CDR2 YFSETQ come from the germline V gene.

This clonotype was seen only a few times. The V and J genes are TRBV27 and TRBJ2-1, with 12 positions matching TRBD2. The J segment lost 4 bases and the V segment lost 3 bases, leaving 10 bases of the junction unmatched. From germline, CDR1 is MNHEY and CDR2 SMNVEV (reference sequence). This CDR3 spans 18 amino acids. CDR3 protein: CASSFGLAGGGRYNEQFF. The CDR3 coding sequence is TGTGCCAGCAGTTTTGGCCTAGCGGGAGGGGGTCGATACAATGAGCAGTTCTTC.

This chain connects TRBV4-1 to TRBJ2-1; 10 nucleotides agree with TRBD2. This CDR3 comprises 16 residues. After removal of 0 bases from V and 6 bases from J, the junction contained 5 bases not matched to a gene. From germline, CDR1 is MGHRA and CDR2 YSYEKL. CDR3 amino acids: CASSQDRGLASNEQFF. For the CDR3, the DNA is TGCGCCAGCAGCCAAGACAGGGGACTAGCGAGCAATGAGCAGTTCTTC.

In its sample, this clonotype was seen a few times. The chain joins TRBV5-1 to TRBJ2-7, with 9 bases that match TRBD2. From germline, CDR1 is SGHRS and CDR2 YFSETQ. V lost 1 base and J lost 3; bases outside the gene matches: 5. CDR3 length equals 15 residues. CDR3 protein: CASSLSSAGGYEQYF. DNA for the CDR3: TGCGCCAGCAGCTTGAGTTCAGCGGGGGGCTACGAGCAGTACTTC.

This chain uses TRBV21-1 with TRBJ2-7; the DNA was not used to check the table's D call, TRBD1. TRBV21-1 is given as a pseudogene. There are 15 residues in the CDR3. CDR3 residues: CASSFHRTGAYEQYF. CDR3 DNA sequence: TGTGCCAGCAGCTTCCACAGGACAGGGGCCTACGAGCAGTACTTC.

The J gene is TRBJ2-5, the V gene TRBV20-1; D perhaps matches TRBD2 (5 bases). The assigned J gene may be wrong: the sequence end matches TRBJ2-7 better. This CDR3 spans 15 amino acids. Germline CDR1 reads DFQATT; CDR2 reads SNEGSKA (reference sequence). In DNA form, the CDR3 reads TGCAGTGCTGTAATACCGGGAACCTATTACAACGAGCAGTACTTC. It translates to CSAVIPGTYYNEQYF.

The genes are TRBV24-1 and TRBJ2-7; 8 bases fit TRBD1. Germline assignment: CDR1 KGHDR and CDR2 SFDVKD. CDR3 size: 17 residues. Losses at the gene ends were 9 bases for V and 3 bases for J; bases not matched to a gene: 18. The CDR3 reads CATGKMIAGTGLYEQYF. The CDR3, as DNA: TGTGCCACCGGCAAGATGATAGCCGGGACAGGTCTCTACGAGCAGTACTTC.

This clonotype was observed once. V gene TRBV9 combines with J gene TRBJ2-1; D may be TRBD1 (6 bases). CDR1 and CDR2 from the germline V gene are SGDLS and YYNGEE. The CDR3 spans 16 residues. V was shortened by 0 bases and J by 7 bases, with 17 bases between the two germline ends. The CDR3 here is CASSVERVGGRNEQFF. CDR3 bases: TGTGCCAGCAGCGTAGAAAGGGTAGGGGGAAGGAATGAGCAGTTCTTC.

CDR3 in amino acids: CATTSGQETQYF. CDR3 bases: TGTGCCACTACGTCGGGTCAGGAGACCCAGTACTTC. The chain is built from TRBV15 and TRBJ2-5; D call uncertain. Between the trimmed V and J ends, which lost 9 bases and 5 bases, there was a span of 13 bases. This CDR3 has 12 residues. Germline V lookup: CDR1 LNHNV, CDR2 YYDKDF (reference sequence).

This chain links TRBV7-8 with TRBJ1-5; D is undetermined. Trimming shortened V by 5 bases and J by 5 bases, and 13 bases separated the two germline ends. The CDR3 length is 14 residues. Germline lookup yields CDR1 SGHVS and CDR2 FQNEAQ. The CDR3, as DNA: TGTGCCAGCAGCCCTAAACGGAGTTATCAGCCCCAGCATTTT. Protein product: CASSPKRSYQPQHF.

This clonotype was recorded a few times. The chain carries TRBV10-3 and TRBJ1-2; weak D call: TRBD1 (5 bases). The germline CDR1 and CDR2 sequences are ENHRY and SYGVKD. V was shortened by 0 bases and J by 6 bases, with 14 bases between the two germline ends. The CDR3 is 15 residues long. The CDR3 sequence: CAISESVRALHGYTF. The CDR3 region has the DNA TGTGCCATCAGTGAGTCGGTCAGGGCGTTACATGGCTACACCTTC.

This clonotype was seen only a few times. J is TRBJ2-7 and V is TRBV9; 9 bases match TRBD1. Germline-derived CDR1 and CDR2 are SGDLS and YYNGEE. The CDR3 runs to 16 residues. J gave up 2 bases and V 3 bases, and 9 bases lay outside the gene matches. The CDR3 spells CASSAGTGQRPYEQYF. As DNA, the CDR3 is TGTGCCAGCAGCGCCGGGACAGGGCAAAGGCCCTACGAGCAGTACTTC.

This clonotype has just one count. The CDR3 protein is CASRETGTGGSYEQYF. For the CDR3, the DNA is TGTGCCAGCAGGGAAACCGGGACAGGGGGCTCCTACGAGCAGTACTTC. The rearrangement uses TRBV7-9 and TRBJ2-7, with TRBD1 matching over 11 bases. The germline CDR1 and CDR2 sequences are SEHNR and FQNEAQ (reference sequence). J lost 0 bases, V lost 6 bases, and 7 bases had no gene match. CDR3 length: 16 residues.

Turning to this clonotype: A read error may account for a junction end that differs from germline. The chain recombines TRBV5-1 with TRBJ2-3; the match to TRBD2 covers 7 bases. The CDR3 has 14 amino acids. Germline V gene sequence: CDR1 SGHRS, CDR2 YFSETQ. CDR3 DNA: TGCGCCAGCAGCTTCCTAGCGGAAACAGATACGCGGTATTTT. It specifies CASSFLAETDTRYF.

Comment on this clonotype: A much larger clone sits a single nucleotide away, making a read error possible. The chain recombines TRBV5-1 with TRBJ2-7, with 9 bases identical to TRBD1. The end of the DNA is better explained by TRBJ2-5, so the J call may be wrong. This CDR3 has 14 residues. The germline gives CDR1 SGHRS, CDR2 YFSETQ. This CDR3 is CAGSPGQGEETQYF. The CDR3, as DNA: TGCGCCGGCAGCCCGGGACAGGGTGAAGAGACCCAGTACTTC.

This sequence joins TRBV7-9 and TRBJ1-6, with 7 bases identical to TRBD1. The CDR3 is made up of 14 amino acids. The trim removed 5 bases at V and 6 bases at J, leaving 4 bases unmatched. CDR1 is SEHNR and CDR2 is FQNEAQ in the germline V gene (reference sequence). The CDR3 DNA sequence: TGTGCCAGCAGCCGGAACAGGGGTAATTCACCCCTCCACTTT. The encoded protein is CASSRNRGNSPLHF. The full variable domain, its missing parts supplied by reference TRBV7-9 and TRBJ1-6, is DTGVSQNPRHKITKRGQNVTFRCDPISEHNRLYWYRQTLGQGPEFLTYFQNEAQLEKSRLLSDRFSAERPKGSFSTLEIQRTEQGDSAMYLCASSRNRGNSPLHFGNGTRLTVT.

This rearrangement joins TRBV25-1 to TRBJ2-5; 8 bases align to TRBD1. V shed 2 bases and J 4 bases; nucleotides not matched to a gene: 6. The germline V gene encodes CDR1 MGHDK and CDR2 SYGVNS. The CDR3 covers 15 residues. In DNA, the CDR3 is TGTGCCAGCAGTGAACGCAGGGGGCTAGGAGAGACCCAGTACTTC. Translated, it gives CASSERRGLGETQYF.

The table lists this clonotype with many counts. This rearrangement joins TRBV7-2 to TRBJ2-1; D perhaps matches TRBD1 (5 bases). Trimming stripped 6 bases from V and 3 bases from J, with 15 bases between. Germline V CDR1 and CDR2: SGHTA, FQGNSA. The CDR3 runs 15 residues. Written as DNA, the CDR3 is TGTGCCAGCAGTAGATCCAGGGATCGCTACAATGAGCAGTTCTTC. It is translated as CASSRSRDRYNEQFF.

The chain uses TRBV29-1 and TRBJ2-1; TRBD1 agrees at 9 bases. CDR1 SQVTM and CDR2 ANQGSEA come from the germline V gene. This CDR3 region has 14 residues. Trimming took 6 bases from V and 9 from J; bases not matched to a gene: 12. In DNA, the CDR3 is TGCAGCGTCACCGGGACAGGGATTATCAGTGAGCAGTTCTTC. Amino acids: CSVTGTGIISEQFF.

Notes on this clonotype: This sequence may be a read error, since a much larger clone differs from it by one base. J is TRBJ2-1 and V is TRBV7-9; D is ambiguous. Germline CDR1 is SEHNR and CDR2 is FQNEAQ (reference sequence). This CDR3 is 12 amino acids long. The CDR3 sequence is CAGSLAYNEQFF. Here the CDR3 DNA reads TGTGCCGGCAGCTTAGCTTACAATGAGCAGTTCTTC.

The chain employs TRBV20-1 and TRBJ1-2; a possible D gene is TRBD1 (5 bases). The CDR3 contains 11 residues. V dropped 7 bases and J dropped 3 bases, with 9 bases sitting between them. Per the germline V gene, CDR1 is DFQATT and CDR2 is SNEGSKA (reference sequence). CDR3 nucleotides: TGCAGTGTAGGACATTACTATGGCTACACCTTC. Its protein product is CSVGHYYGYTF.

This clonotype appeared many times. The chain is built from TRBV7-9 and TRBJ2-5; D uncertain. The CDR3 runs 13 residues. Trimming took off 6 bases at V and 0 bases at J, with 8 bases between the two ends. Germline V CDR1 and CDR2: SEHNR, FQNEAQ (reference sequence). This CDR3 is CASRDGNQETQYF. CDR3 bases: TGTGCCAGCAGAGACGGTAACCAAGAGACCCAGTACTTC.

The rearrangement links TRBV11-2 to TRBJ1-6, with 7 bases identical to TRBD1. Germline CDR1 and CDR2: SGHAT and FQNNGV. CDR3 length: 15 amino acids. J gave up 6 bases and V 7 bases, and 9 bases lay outside the gene matches. In DNA form, the CDR3 reads TGTGCCAGCACCGAGGGGGCAGGGGGTAATTCACCCCTCCACTTT. Protein: CASTEGAGGNSPLHF.

In this sample, this clonotype turned up a few times. The chain employs TRBV20-1 and TRBJ2-3; 9 bases fit TRBD2. Germline CDR1 is DFQATT and CDR2 is SNEGSKA (reference sequence). The CDR3 length is 15 residues. Unmatched junction bases numbered 10, after V lost 6 bases and J lost 3 bases. The CDR3 reads CSALTGTSSTDTQYF. CDR3 nucleotides: TGCAGTGCCCTAACCGGGACTAGCAGTACAGATACGCAGTATTTT.

The chain employs TRBV7-2 and TRBJ2-7, with D tentatively TRBD2 (6 bases). The CDR3 runs to 17 residues. V lost 1 base to trimming and J lost 2 bases, with 18 bases between them. Germline V gene sequence: CDR1 SGHTA, CDR2 FQGNSA. CDR3 in DNA: TGTGCCAGCAGCTTAGGCGGGATATCGTCACCGACCTACGAGCAGTACTTC. Translating it yields CASSLGGISSPTYEQYF.